This TCR beta chain comes out of a study of HIV-infected patients and healthy controls. cDNA was made from approximately 0.55 ug RNA using alpha and beta constant primers. Alpha and beta chain libraries were made separately by chain-specific third strand synthesis with multiplexing indices. TCRdb fed the 5' RACE reads into MiXCR, producing one record per CDR3 protein. The table includes roughly 13,000 distinct CDR3 sequences, roughly 12% detected once. This clonotype has just a few counts. Its matching antigen is unknown. Study observations and caveats: Compared with untreated HIV+ repertoires, healthy controls showed roughly threefold more distinct CDR3s and higher Shannon diversity.

The CDR3 has 12 residues. Per germline, CDR1 ENHRY and CDR2 SYGVKD. The V gene lost 5 bases and the J gene lost 6 bases, with 10 bases spanning the gap. Antiretroviral therapy had run roughly three months, about 14 weeks, before follow-up blood collection. Whole blood was used without fractionation, so all unsorted peripheral T cells were included. Sequences were derived from blood, sampled during antiretroviral therapy. The V call is TRBV10-3, the J call TRBJ1-2; D not certain. The sequence was obtained from an adult with HIV infection. The donor label of this sample is uncertain. The CDR3 here is CAISPHKNGYTF. The CDR3 bases are TGTGCCATCAGTCCCCACAAGAATGGCTACACCTTC.